The rows below give T cell receptor beta chains drawn from one sample of a study of OX40 agonist ivuxolimab in advanced cancers. Repertoires were generated with immunoSEQ multiplex PCR, while TCRdb's copy carries only in-frame clones and drops some. The sample records tens of thousands of clones, roughly nine tenths being singletons. Sequenced here: CD4+ or CD8+ T cells sorted from blood, sampled in a trial of the OX40 agonist ivuxolimab. The receptors derive from an adult with an advanced solid tumor such as melanoma, head and neck, liver or kidney cancer. Both conserved end residues are part of each CDR3. A D gene is named only where the DNA matches it firmly. Only some rows state a clone size, as once, few, many or a class for expanded clones.

>TRBV28|TRBJ2-2|.|.
CASSFSPAVNTGELFF
TGTGCCAGCAGTTTCAGTCCGGCCGTAAACACCGGGGAGCTGTTTTTT
>TRBV5-1|TRBJ2-3|.|TRBD2
CASSRGTSAGADTQYF
TGCGCCAGCAGCAGGGGGACTAGCGCTGGGGCAGATACGCAGTATTTT
>TRBV2|TRBJ2-5|.|.
CASRGVETQYF
TGTGCCAGCAGAGGGGTAGAGACCCAGTACTTC
>TRBV5-1|TRBJ1-1|.|.
CASSPRGGRAFF
TGCGCCAGCAGCCCCCGGGGGGGCAGGGCTTTCTTT
>TRBV7-2|TRBJ1-2|.|.
CASSFTALGGYTF
TGTGCCAGCAGCTTTACGGCTCTAGGGGGCTACACCTTC
>TRBV7-2|TRBJ1-2|.|.
CASSHGGRRTEDGYTF
TGTGCCAGCAGCCATGGGGGGCGCAGGACCGAGGATGGCTACACCTTC
>TRBV12-5|TRBJ2-4|.|TRBD1
CASGPGTGLAKNIQYF
TGTGCTAGTGGCCCCGGGACAGGTCTAGCCAAAAACATTCAGTACTTC
>TRBV6-1|TRBJ1-4|once|TRBD1
CASTEGTDQEKLFF
TGTGCCAGCACCGAAGGGACAGACCAAGAAAAACTGTTTTTT
>TRBV5-1|TRBJ2-3|.|TRBD1
CASSSPDRGPARTQYF
TGCGCCAGCAGCTCGCCTGACAGGGGTCCCGCACGAACGCAGTATTTT
>TRBV5-4|TRBJ2-7|.|.
CASSLGAASYEQYF
TGTGCCAGCAGCTTGGGGGCCGCCTCCTACGAGCAGTACTTC
>TRBV19|TRBJ1-2|.|.
CASSSVNRAGYTF
TGTGCCAGTAGTAGCGTAAACAGGGCTGGCTACACCTTC
>TRBV18|TRBJ2-7|.|TRBD2
CASSRTGTNPYEQYF
TGTGCCAGCTCTCGTACCGGGACTAACCCCTACGAGCAGTACTTC
>TRBV5-8|TRBJ2-3|once|.
CASTLGGRGGTDTQYF
TGTGCCAGCACCCTTGGAGGGAGAGGGGGCACAGATACGCAGTATTTT
>TRBV7-9|TRBJ1-2|few|.
CASSSSVTGGYTF
TGTGCCAGCAGCTCTTCGGTGACGGGCGGCTACACCTTC
>TRBV7-8|TRBJ2-7|.|.
CASSLVETVYEQYF
TGTGCCAGCAGCTTAGTGGAGACGGTCTACGAGCAGTACTTC
>TRBV6-1|TRBJ2-3|.|TRBD2
CASKGLAGGTDTQYF
TGTGCCAGCAAGGGACTAGCGGGGGGCACAGATACGCAGTATTTT
>TRBV6-1|TRBJ2-3|.|TRBD2
CASSERAGGLSTDTQYF
TGTGCCAGCAGTGAAAGGGCGGGGGGTCTTAGCACAGATACGCAGTATTTT
>TRBV5-4|TRBJ2-7|.|TRBD1
CATTPFGTGGAVVGYEQYF
TGTGCCACCACTCCATTCGGGACAGGGGGCGCCGTTGTCGGCTACGAGCAGTACTTC
>TRBV2|TRBJ1-1|.|.
CASSEWTTRDTEAFF
TGTGCCAGCAGTGAATGGACCACGCGGGACACTGAAGCTTTCTTT
>TRBV13|TRBJ2-7|.|TRBD1
CASSLGPQGEAYEQYF
TGTGCCAGCAGCTTAGGCCCACAGGGGGAGGCCTACGAGCAGTACTTC
>TRBV10-3|TRBJ2-7|.|.
CAISDTYEQYF
TGTGCCATCAGCGACACCTACGAGCAGTACTTC
>TRBV18|TRBJ2-6|.|.
CASSPPGSSGANVLTF
TGTGCCAGCTCACCACCAGGCAGCTCTGGGGCCAACGTCCTGACTTTC
>TRBV7-8|TRBJ1-5|.|.
CASSYQPRAPQHF
TGTGCCAGCAGTTACCAGCCGAGGGCGCCCCAGCATTTT
>TRBV2|TRBJ1-1|.|.
CASSDPLTEAFF
TGTGCCAGCAGTGATCCGCTTACTGAAGCTTTCTTT
>TRBV5-5|TRBJ1-1|once|.
CASSPSAMNTEAFF
TGTGCCAGCAGCCCGTCTGCCATGAACACTGAAGCTTTCTTT
>TRBV6-1|TRBJ2-1|.|.
CASSDRGGGLDEQFF
TGTGCCAGCAGTGACAGAGGGGGAGGATTGGATGAGCAGTTCTTC
>TRBV21-1|TRBJ2-1|.|.
CASSTCFRDRTGNEQFF
TGTGCCAGCAGCACTTGCTTCCGGGACAGGACAGGCAATGAGCAGTTCTTC
>TRBV6-1|TRBJ2-3|.|TRBD2
CASSEVGPAGGDTQYF
TGTGCCAGCAGTGAAGTCGGGCCAGCGGGGGGAGATACGCAGTATTTT
>TRBV10-3|TRBJ2-7|.|.
CAISDPPQVGAYEQYF
TGTGCCATCAGTGACCCCCCACAGGTTGGAGCCTACGAGCAGTACTTC
>TRBV5-1|TRBJ2-3|once|TRBD2
CASSLGRGGSGTDTQYF
TGCGCCAGCAGCTTGGGCCGGGGCGGGAGCGGTACAGATACGCAGTATTTT
>TRBV10-1|TRBJ2-1|once|TRBD2
CASSELDSGRGNEQFF
TGCGCCAGCAGTGAGTTGGATAGCGGGAGAGGCAATGAGCAGTTCTTC
>TRBV5-4|TRBJ2-6|.|.
CASRLMGGGANVLTF
TGTGCCAGCAGATTAATGGGAGGCGGGGCCAACGTCCTGACTTTC
>TRBV7-2|TRBJ2-3|.|.
CASSPQGNTQYF
TGTGCCAGCAGCCCACAGGGAAATACGCAGTATTTT
>TRBV10-1|TRBJ1-4|few|.
CASSITRRLGEKLFF
TGCGCCAGCAGTATTACTAGGAGGTTGGGGGAAAAACTGTTTTTT
>TRBV6-6|TRBJ2-3|.|.
CGSSGTTDTQYF
TGTGGGTCCTCGGGGACCACAGATACGCAGTATTTT
>TRBV5-1|TRBJ2-5|.|TRBD2
CASSLVLAGGGAETQYF
TGCGCCAGCAGCTTGGTCCTGGCGGGAGGGGGAGCAGAGACCCAGTACTTC
>TRBV19|TRBJ1-2|.|.
CASSIEGSYGYTF
TGTGCCAGTAGTATAGAAGGCAGCTATGGCTACACCTTC
>TRBV30|TRBJ1-6|.|.
CAWSVLPLSPLHF
TGTGCCTGGAGTGTCCTACCCCTTTCACCCCTCCACTTT
>TRBV2|TRBJ2-7|.|.
CASSEAGRGQYF
TGTGCCAGCAGTGAAGCGGGAAGGGGTCAGTACTTC
>TRBV9|TRBJ2-7|.|.
CASSPQEASSYEQYF
TGTGCCAGCAGCCCTCAGGAGGCCAGCTCCTACGAGCAGTACTTC
>TRBV5-4|TRBJ2-7|.|TRBD1
CASSPGGTGSYEQYF
TGTGCCAGCAGCCCCGGAGGGACAGGGTCCTACGAGCAGTACTTC
>TRBV15|TRBJ1-2|once|TRBD1
CATSRTGLYGYTF
TGTGCCACCAGCAGGACAGGGCTGTATGGCTACACCTTC
>TRBV4-1|TRBJ1-5|few|.
CASSQWTSEGNQPQHF
TGCGCCAGCAGCCAATGGACATCAGAGGGCAATCAGCCCCAGCATTTT
>TRBV28|TRBJ1-2|.|.
CACWGTNYGYTF
TGTGCCTGCTGGGGGACTAACTATGGCTACACCTTC
>TRBV2|TRBJ1-2|.|.
CASSERGAGYTF
TGTGCCAGCAGTGAGAGGGGGGCTGGCTACACCTTC
>TRBV7-2|TRBJ1-1|.|.
CASSLDPNTEAFF
TGTGCCAGCAGCCTAGACCCGAACACTGAAGCTTTCTTT
>TRBV7-9|TRBJ2-1|.|TRBD2
CASSSQRGAYNEQFF
TGTGCCAGCAGCTCTCAGCGGGGGGCCTACAATGAGCAGTTCTTC
>TRBV7-9|TRBJ2-3|.|.
CASSLIASAASTDTQYF
TGTGCCAGCAGCTTAATTGCCTCGGCAGCTAGCACAGATACGCAGTATTTT
>TRBV7-9|TRBJ1-6|.|.
CASSLRGDSYNSPLHF
TGTGCCAGCAGCTTACGAGGAGACTCCTATAATTCACCCCTCCACTTT
>TRBV7-2|TRBJ2-1|.|TRBD2
CASSSRWGGDSSYNEQFF
TGTGCCAGCAGTTCTAGGTGGGGAGGGGATAGCTCCTACAATGAGCAGTTCTTC
>TRBV30|TRBJ2-5|.|.
CAWSVRRGKTQYF
TGTGCCTGGAGTGTACGTCGGGGAAAGACCCAGTACTTC
>TRBV5-1|TRBJ1-4|.|.
CASSVDATNEKLFF
TGCGCCAGCAGCGTAGACGCGACTAATGAAAAACTGTTTTTT
>TRBV2|TRBJ1-2|.|.
CASRGDRANYGYTF
TGTGCCAGCAGGGGGGACCGTGCTAACTATGGCTACACCTTC
>TRBV30|TRBJ2-7|.|.
CAWGRLGPYEQYF
TGTGCCTGGGGACGCCTGGGGCCCTACGAGCAGTACTTC
>TRBV6-5|TRBJ2-7|.|.
CASSYSKGYEQYF
TGTGCCAGCAGTTACTCGAAAGGGTACGAGCAGTACTTC
>TRBV5-1|TRBJ2-3|.|.
CASSKRQVTDTQYF
TGCGCCAGCAGCAAACGACAGGTCACGGATACGCAGTATTTT
>TRBV6-1|TRBJ1-4|.|.
CASSEAIRSYLYNEKLFF
TGTGCCAGCAGTGAAGCCATCCGGTCCTACCTCTATAATGAAAAACTGTTTTTT